Below, 10 T cell receptor beta chains from the same sample are listed, as sequenced in a study of cytomegalovirus exposure and HLA in healthy donors. PCR primers comprised 60 Vbeta and 13 Jbeta primers. Profiling relied on immunoSEQ multiplex PCR, and the TCRdb table lists in-frame clones only, not all of them. Among fewer than 90,000 clones, approximately 78% were seen once, and the ten largest hold about 2.7%. Input material: PBMCs. The receptors here all came from a male donor in good health and CMV-seropositive.

The chain uses TRBV5-1 and TRBJ2-7; the match to TRBD2 covers 7 bases. The CDR3 runs to 14 residues. V lost 1 base, J lost 3 bases, and 4 bases stayed unmatched. Germline assignment: CDR1 SGHRS and CDR2 YFSETQ. This CDR3 reads CASSLSGRDYEQYF. CDR3 nucleotide sequence: TGCGCCAGCAGCTTGTCTGGGAGGGACTACGAGCAGTACTTC.

V usage is TRBV10-3 and J usage is TRBJ1-2; D might be TRBD1 (6 bases). V was pared by 3 bases and J by 3 bases, with 14 bases between. Per the germline V gene, CDR1 is ENHRY and CDR2 is SYGVKD. This CDR3 spans 15 amino acids. The CDR3 DNA reads TGTGCCATCAGTGATGGGGGGGCAGGGGACTATGGCTACACCTTC. The encoded protein is CAISDGGAGDYGYTF.

The chain links TRBV19 to TRBJ2-7; 9 nucleotides agree with TRBD1. The germline gives CDR1 LNHDA, CDR2 SQIVND (reference sequence). The V gene end was trimmed by 3 bases and the J gene end by 2 bases; junction bases not matched to a gene: 11. This CDR3 region has 17 residues. This chain's CDR3 is CASSMVPGQGRTYEQYF. CDR3 DNA: TGTGCCAGTAGTATGGTCCCCGGACAGGGGCGGACCTACGAGCAGTACTTC.

The chain uses TRBV29-1 and TRBJ1-3; D is possibly TRBD1 (6 bases). The CDR3 runs to 12 residues. V lost 6 bases to trimming and J lost 8 bases, with 14 bases between them. The germline gives CDR1 SQVTM, CDR2 ANQGSEA. The CDR3 here is CSVGTGKDTIYF. CDR3 nucleotide sequence: TGCAGCGTGGGCACAGGGAAGGACACCATATATTTT.

In its sample, this clone was seen a few times. The chain has TRBV9 and TRBJ1-2; perhaps TRBD1 as D (6 bases). Per germline, CDR1 SGDLS and CDR2 YYNGEE. The CDR3 length is 13 residues. V gave up 3 bases and J gave up 8 bases, with 14 bases separating them. CDR3 nucleotides: TGTGCCAGCAGCGAGGGAGCAGGGGAAGGCTACACCTTC. It specifies CASSEGAGEGYTF.

This clone has a handful of counts. This chain links TRBV19 with TRBJ1-2, with D possibly matching TRBD1 (6 bases). Germline CDR1 is LNHDA and CDR2 is SQIVND (reference sequence). V lost 4 bases and J lost 5, with 14 bases in between. This CDR3 is built from 14 residues. In DNA form, the CDR3 reads TGTGCCAGTAGTAGAGCACAGGGATTTTATGGCTACACCTTC. Encoded protein: CASSRAQGFYGYTF.

This chain uses TRBV27 with TRBJ1-1, with TRBD1 matching over 11 bases. V gave up 7 bases and J gave up 3 bases; unmatched junction bases: 7. Germline loops: CDR1 MNHEY, CDR2 SMNVEV (reference sequence). The CDR3 totals 15 residues. The CDR3 loop reads CASKRRTGGYTEAFF. In DNA, the CDR3 is TGTGCCAGCAAACGTCGGACAGGGGGCTACACTGAAGCTTTCTTT.

The chain joins TRBV19 to TRBJ1-1; D gene unclear. The CDR3 loop spans 13 amino acids. Germline V CDR1 and CDR2: LNHDA, SQIVND (reference sequence). V was cut by 6 bases and J by 1 base, with 9 bases left in between. DNA for the CDR3: TGTGCCAGTAGATCAGTCCAGAACACTGAAGCTTTCTTT. Amino acids: CASRSVQNTEAFF.

As to this clone: This sample includes further DNA sequences coding for the same CDR3. The gene calls are TRBV14 and TRBJ2-1; D might be TRBD2 (5 bases). Trimming cost V 3 bases and J 0 bases, with 12 bases left between them. The CDR3 length is 16 residues. Germline values: CDR1 SGHDN, CDR2 FVKESK. CDR3 DNA sequence: TGTGCCAGCAGCCAGCGAACGGGGAGCTCCTACAATGAGCAGTTCTTC. This codes for CASSQRTGSSYNEQFF.

The chain uses TRBV14 and TRBJ2-1; TRBD2 matches 9 bases. This CDR3 comprises 16 residues. V lost 2 bases and J lost 0; bases outside the gene matches: 2. Germline V gene lookup returns CDR1 SGHDN and CDR2 FVKESK. The CDR3 is CASSQLAGDSYNEQFF. The CDR3 nucleotides read TGTGCCAGCAGCCAATTAGCGGGGGACTCCTACAATGAGCAGTTCTTC.